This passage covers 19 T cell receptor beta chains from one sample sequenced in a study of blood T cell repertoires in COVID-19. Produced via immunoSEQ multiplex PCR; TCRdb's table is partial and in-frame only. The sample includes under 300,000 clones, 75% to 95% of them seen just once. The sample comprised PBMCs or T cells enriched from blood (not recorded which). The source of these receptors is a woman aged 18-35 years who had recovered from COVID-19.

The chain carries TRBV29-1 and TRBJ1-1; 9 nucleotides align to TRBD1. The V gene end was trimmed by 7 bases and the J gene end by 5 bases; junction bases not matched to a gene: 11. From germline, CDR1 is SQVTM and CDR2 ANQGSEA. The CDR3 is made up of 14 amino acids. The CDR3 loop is CSASRQGGATEAFF. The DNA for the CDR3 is TGCAGCGCGAGCAGACAGGGGGGCGCGACTGAAGCTTTCTTT.

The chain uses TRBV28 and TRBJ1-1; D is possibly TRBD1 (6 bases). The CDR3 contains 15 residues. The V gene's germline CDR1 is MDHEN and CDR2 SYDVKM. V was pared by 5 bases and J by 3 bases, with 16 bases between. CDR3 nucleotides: TGTGCCAGCAGTCCTTACAGGGAGTGGGACACTGAAGCTTTCTTT. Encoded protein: CASSPYREWDTEAFF.

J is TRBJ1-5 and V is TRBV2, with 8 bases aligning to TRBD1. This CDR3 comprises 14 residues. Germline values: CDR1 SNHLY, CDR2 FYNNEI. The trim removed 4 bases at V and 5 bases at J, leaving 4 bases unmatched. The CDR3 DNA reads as TGTGCCAGCAGTGTCCGACAGGGGCATCAGCCCCAGCATTTT. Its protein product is CASSVRQGHQPQHF.

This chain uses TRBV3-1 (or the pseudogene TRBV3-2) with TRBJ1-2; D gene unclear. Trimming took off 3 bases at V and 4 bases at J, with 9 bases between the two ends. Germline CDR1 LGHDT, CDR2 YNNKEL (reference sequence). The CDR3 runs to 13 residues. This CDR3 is CASSHDSGYGYTF. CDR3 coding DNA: TGTGCCAGCAGCCACGATTCGGGCTATGGCTACACCTTC.

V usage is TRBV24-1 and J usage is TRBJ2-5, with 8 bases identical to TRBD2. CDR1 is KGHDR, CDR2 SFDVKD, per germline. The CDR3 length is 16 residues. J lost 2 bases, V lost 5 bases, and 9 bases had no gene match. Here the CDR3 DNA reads TGTGCCACCAGTGGGGACACTAGCGGCCAACAAGAGACCCAGTACTTC. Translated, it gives CATSGDTSGQQETQYF.

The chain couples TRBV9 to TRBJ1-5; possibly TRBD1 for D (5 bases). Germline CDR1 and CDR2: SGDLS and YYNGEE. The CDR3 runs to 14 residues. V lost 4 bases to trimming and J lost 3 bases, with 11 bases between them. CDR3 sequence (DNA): TGTGCCAGCAGCCTTCAGGGTCACAATCAGCCCCAGCATTTT. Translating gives CASSLQGHNQPQHF. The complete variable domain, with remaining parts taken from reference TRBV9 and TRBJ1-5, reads DSGVTQTPKHLITATGQRVTLRCSPRSGDLSVYWYQQSLDQGLQFLIQYYNGEERAKGNILERFSAQQFPDLHSELNLSSLELGDSALYFCASSLQGHNQPQHFGDGTRLSIL.

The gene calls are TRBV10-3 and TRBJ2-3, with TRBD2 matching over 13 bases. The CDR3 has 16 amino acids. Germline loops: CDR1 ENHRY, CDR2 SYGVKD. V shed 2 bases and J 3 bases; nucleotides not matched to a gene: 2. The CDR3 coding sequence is TGTGCCATCAGTGAGGCGGGACTAGCGGGGACAGATACGCAGTATTTT. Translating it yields CAISEAGLAGTDTQYF.

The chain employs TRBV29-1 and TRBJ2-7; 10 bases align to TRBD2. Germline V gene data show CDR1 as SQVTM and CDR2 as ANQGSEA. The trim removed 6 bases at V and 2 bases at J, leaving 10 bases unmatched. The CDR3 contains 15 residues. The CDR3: CSVIPSGRAAYEQYF. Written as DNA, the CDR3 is TGCAGCGTGATCCCTAGCGGGAGAGCAGCCTACGAGCAGTACTTC.

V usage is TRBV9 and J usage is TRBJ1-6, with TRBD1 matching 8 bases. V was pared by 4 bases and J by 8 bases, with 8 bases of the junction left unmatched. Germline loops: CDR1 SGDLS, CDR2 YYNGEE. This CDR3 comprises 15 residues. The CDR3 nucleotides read TGTGCCAGCAGCTTAGACCAGGGGGCCCATTCACCCCTCCACTTT. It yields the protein CASSLDQGAHSPLHF.

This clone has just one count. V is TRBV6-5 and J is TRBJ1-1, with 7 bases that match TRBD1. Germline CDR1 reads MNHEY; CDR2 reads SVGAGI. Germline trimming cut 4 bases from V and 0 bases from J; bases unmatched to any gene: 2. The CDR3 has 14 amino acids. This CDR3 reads CASSWGQLNTEAFF. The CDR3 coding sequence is TGTGCCAGCAGTTGGGGACAGCTGAACACTGAAGCTTTCTTT.

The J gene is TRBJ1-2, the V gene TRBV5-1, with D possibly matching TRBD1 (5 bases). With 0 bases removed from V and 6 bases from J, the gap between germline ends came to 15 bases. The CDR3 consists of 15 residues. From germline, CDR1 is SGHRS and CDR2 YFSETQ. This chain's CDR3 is CASSLEQAGWDGYTF. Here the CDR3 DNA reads TGCGCCAGCAGCTTGGAACAGGCCGGGTGGGATGGCTACACCTTC.

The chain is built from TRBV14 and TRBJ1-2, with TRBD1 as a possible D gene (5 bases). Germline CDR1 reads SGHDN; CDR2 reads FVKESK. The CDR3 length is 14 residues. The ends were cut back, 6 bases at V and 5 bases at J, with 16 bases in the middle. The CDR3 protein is CASSRAGVRYGYTF. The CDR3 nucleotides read TGTGCCAGCAGTCGGGCGGGGGTACGGTATGGCTACACCTTC.

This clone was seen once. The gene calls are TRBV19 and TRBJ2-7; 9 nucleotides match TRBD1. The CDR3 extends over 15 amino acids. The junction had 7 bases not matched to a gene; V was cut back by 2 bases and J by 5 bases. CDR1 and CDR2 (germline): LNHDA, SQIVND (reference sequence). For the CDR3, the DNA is TGTGCCAGTAGTATACAGGGACAGGGAGTAGACGAGCAGTACTTC. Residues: CASSIQGQGVDEQYF.

CDR3 loop: CASSPHRGGADTQYF. The DNA for the CDR3 is TGTGCCAGCAGCCCCCACCGCGGGGGCGCAGATACGCAGTATTTT. The chain recombines TRBV11-3 with TRBJ2-3, with D tentatively TRBD2 (7 bases). Looked up from germline, CDR1 is SGHNT and CDR2 is YENEEA. The V end lost 5 bases, the J end lost 4 bases, and 16 bases lay between the germline ends. The CDR3 contains 15 residues.

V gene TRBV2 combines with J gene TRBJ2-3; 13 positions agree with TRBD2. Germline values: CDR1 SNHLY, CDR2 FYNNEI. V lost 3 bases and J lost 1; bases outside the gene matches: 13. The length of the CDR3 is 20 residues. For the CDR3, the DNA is TGTGCCAGCAGTGAGCTTCGAGGACTAGCGGGGGTCGGGGGCACAGATACGCAGTATTTT. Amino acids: CASSELRGLAGVGGTDTQYF. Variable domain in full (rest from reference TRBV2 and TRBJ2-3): EPEVTQTPSHQVTQMGQEVILRCVPISNHLYFYWYRQILGQKVEFLVSFYNNEISEKSEIFDDQFSVERPDGSNFTLKIRSTKLEDSAMYFCASSELRGLAGVGGTDTQYFGPGTRLTVL.

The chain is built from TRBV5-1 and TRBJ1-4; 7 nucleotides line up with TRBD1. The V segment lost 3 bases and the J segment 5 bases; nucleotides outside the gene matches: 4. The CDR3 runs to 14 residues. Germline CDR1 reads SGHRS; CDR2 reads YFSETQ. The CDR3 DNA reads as TGCGCCAGCAGCTCGACAGGGCGGAATGAAAAACTGTTTTTT. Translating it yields CASSSTGRNEKLFF.

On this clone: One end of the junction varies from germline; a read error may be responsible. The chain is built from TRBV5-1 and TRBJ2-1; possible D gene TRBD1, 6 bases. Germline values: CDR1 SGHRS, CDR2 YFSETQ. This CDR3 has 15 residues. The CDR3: CATSIGGAGYNEQFF. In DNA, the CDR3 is TGCGCCACCAGCATAGGGGGAGCCGGGTACAATGAGCAGTTCTTC. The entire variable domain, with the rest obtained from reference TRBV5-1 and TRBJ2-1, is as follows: KAGVTQTPRYLIKTRGQQVTLSCSPISGHRSVSWYQQTPGQGLQFLFEYFSETQRNKGNFPGRFSGRQFSNSRSEMNVSTLELGDSALYLCATSIGGAGYNEQFFGPGTRLTVL.

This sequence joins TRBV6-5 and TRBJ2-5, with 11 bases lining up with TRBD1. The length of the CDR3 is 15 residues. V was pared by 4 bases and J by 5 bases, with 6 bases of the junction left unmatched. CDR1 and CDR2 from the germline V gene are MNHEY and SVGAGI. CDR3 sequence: CASSFGQGAGETQYF. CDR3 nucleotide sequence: TGTGCCAGCAGTTTCGGACAGGGGGCTGGGGAGACCCAGTACTTC.

Here the CDR3 reads CASSQDPGSYGYTF. Here the CDR3 DNA reads TGCGCCAGCAGCCAAGATCCCGGGAGCTATGGCTACACCTTC. The J gene is TRBJ1-2, the V gene TRBV4-3; no firm D call. Trimming left V 0 bases short and J 4 bases short, with 9 bases between. CDR3 length: 14 amino acids. CDR1 and CDR2 from the germline V gene are LGHNA and YSLEER.